A selection of T cell receptor beta chains follows, all from one sample in a study of CD8 T cells in ankylosing spondylitis. TCRdb re-called the 5' RACE reads with MiXCR, one entry per CDR3 protein. The table lists 200,000 to 300,000 distinct CDR3 sequences, 8.2% of them singletons. Sequenced sample: blood, either unsorted or a sorted T cell fraction (not recorded which). The origin of the receptors is a female donor with ankylosing spondylitis or in good health (not recorded which). Both conserved end residues are part of each CDR3. The order of the fields is CDR3 DNA, CDR3 protein, D gene, V gene, J gene, clone size. The D gene is left open where the match is weak. Some rows mark clone size as missing; the rest say once, few, many or name a class of expanded clone.

DNA: TGTGCCAGCGGCTTGGGACTAGCGGGAGAACATGGTGGGGATGAGCAGTTCTTC
CDR3: CASGLGLAGEHGGDEQFF
D: TRBD2
V: TRBV28
J: TRBJ2-1
size: many

DNA: TGCAGCGTTCCTCGGGGGGCCGCGGACACTGAAGCTTTCTTT
CDR3: CSVPRGAADTEAFF
D: .
V: TRBV29-1
J: TRBJ1-1
size: many

DNA: TGTGCCAGCAGTCCCCAGCCAAACAGGGGGTTGTACACTGAAGCTTTCTTT
CDR3: CASSPQPNRGLYTEAFF
D: TRBD1
V: TRBV6-1
J: TRBJ1-1
size: .

DNA: TGTGCCAGCAGCCGATTCAAATTAGCGGGAGGGTCGGCAGATACGCAGTATTTT
CDR3: CASSRFKLAGGSADTQYF
D: TRBD2
V: TRBV11-3
J: TRBJ2-3
size: many

DNA: TGTGCCAGCAGTTTCTCGGAAGGGGCCGAGCAGTACTTC
CDR3: CASSFSEGAEQYF
D: .
V: TRBV12-3/TRBV12-4
J: TRBJ2-7
size: many

DNA: TGTGCCAGCAGCCTACAGGGGAATCTCATGAACACTGAAGCTTTCTTT
CDR3: CASSLQGNLMNTEAFF
D: TRBD1
V: TRBV6-1
J: TRBJ1-1
size: many

DNA: TGTGCCAGCAGCTTAGTTCTCGGCGGGATGTACAATGAGCAGTTCTTC
CDR3: CASSLVLGGMYNEQFF
D: .
V: TRBV7-8
J: TRBJ2-1
size: many

DNA: TGTGCCAGCAGTTTCAAACAAGGGAGAGAACTTAAAGCTTTCTTT
CDR3: CASSFKQGRELKAFF
D: .
V: TRBV6-6
J: TRBJ1-1
size: many

DNA: TGTGCCAGCAGACAAGGGGTGATAATGGACACCATATATTTT
CDR3: CASRQGVIMDTIYF
D: .
V: TRBV3-1
J: TRBJ1-3
size: many

DNA: TGCAGCGTTGAAGACTGGCGGATCCGCACAGATACGCAGTATTTT
CDR3: CSVEDWRIRTDTQYF
D: .
V: TRBV29-1
J: TRBJ2-3
size: many

DNA: TGTGCCTGCAGGGACGGTCAGAGAAAGGACACTGAAGCTTTCTTT
CDR3: CACRDGQRKDTEAFF
D: .
V: TRBV6-2/TRBV6-3
J: TRBJ1-1
size: .

DNA: TGTGCCAGCAGCACGAGACTAGCGGGCCCAAGCACAGATACGCAGTATTTT
CDR3: CASSTRLAGPSTDTQYF
D: TRBD2
V: TRBV7-2
J: TRBJ2-3
size: few

DNA: TGCGCCAGCAGCCAAGATCGCGGACTAGCGGGAGAGACCCAGTACTTC
CDR3: CASSQDRGLAGETQYF
D: TRBD2
V: TRBV4-3
J: TRBJ2-5
size: many

DNA: TGTGCCAGCAGCCCCTTGGGGGGTTACAATGAGCAGTTCTTC
CDR3: CASSPLGGYNEQFF
D: .
V: TRBV12-3/TRBV12-4
J: TRBJ2-1
size: many

DNA: TGTGCCAGCAGCTTAGGACAGGGCCAAAACACCGGGGAGCTGTTTTTT
CDR3: CASSLGQGQNTGELFF
D: TRBD1
V: TRBV7-8
J: TRBJ2-2
size: .

DNA: TGTGCCAGCAGCCTGGGACTAGCGGGAGTGTCGGAGACCCAGTACTTC
CDR3: CASSLGLAGVSETQYF
D: TRBD2
V: TRBV7-6
J: TRBJ2-5
size: .

DNA: TGTGCCAGCGCGTTAAATGAGCAGTTCTTC
CDR3: CASALNEQFF
D: .
V: TRBV12-3/TRBV12-4
J: TRBJ2-1
size: many

DNA: TGCGCCAGCAGCGAGGACAGGGGGCGCGACGGCTACACCTTC
CDR3: CASSEDRGRDGYTF
D: TRBD1
V: TRBV5-1
J: TRBJ1-2
size: many

DNA: TGTGCCAGTAGTACGCCGGGCCCTACAGCGAGGAGCAATCAGCCCCAGCATTTT
CDR3: CASSTPGPTARSNQPQHF
D: .
V: TRBV19
J: TRBJ1-5
size: many

DNA: TGCAGTGCTAGCCGGGAGGGCCGCTACAATGAGCAGTTCTTC
CDR3: CSASREGRYNEQFF
D: TRBD2
V: TRBV20-1
J: TRBJ2-1
size: many

DNA: TGTGCCAGCAGCTCTGAACTAGCGGGGACGGGGGAGCTGTTTTTT
CDR3: CASSSELAGTGELFF
D: TRBD2
V: TRBV7-2
J: TRBJ2-2
size: many

DNA: TGTGCCAGCGCCCGACGGTACAATGAGCAGTTCTTC
CDR3: CASARRYNEQFF
D: .
V: TRBV6-2/TRBV6-3
J: TRBJ2-1
size: many